Listed here is a single TCR beta chain. Caucasian adults residing in Nashville, Tennessee made up all the donors. This CDR3 comprises 16 residues. Germline V gives CDR1 MGHRA, CDR2 YSYEKL. The source of the sample is a study of shared clonotypes between healthy human individuals. Data came from immunoSEQ multiplex PCR; TCRdb stores just in-frame clones and leaves some out. This sample has some 650,000 clones, with more than 95% found just once. This sequence originates from a woman aged 25-40 years in good health. This chain joins TRBV4-1 and TRBJ2-5, with a possible D match to TRBD2 (6 bases). TRBJ2-7 matches the DNA end more closely, so the J call is doubtful. Sequenced: naive CD4+ T cells sorted from blood. Subset of the sample: CD45RA+ positively selected. The CDR3 nucleotides are TGCGCCAGCAGCACCCGGGACTCGCTTAATTCCTACGAGCAGTACTTC. Its translation is CASSTRDSLNSYEQYF.